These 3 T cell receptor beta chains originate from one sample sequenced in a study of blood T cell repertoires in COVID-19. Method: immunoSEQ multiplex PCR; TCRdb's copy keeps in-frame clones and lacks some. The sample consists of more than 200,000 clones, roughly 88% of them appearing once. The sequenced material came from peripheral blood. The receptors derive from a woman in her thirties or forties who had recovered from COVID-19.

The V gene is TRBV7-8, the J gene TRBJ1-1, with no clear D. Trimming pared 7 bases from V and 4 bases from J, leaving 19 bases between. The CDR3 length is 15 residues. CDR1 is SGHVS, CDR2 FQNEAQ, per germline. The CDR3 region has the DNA TGTGCCAGCACCCGCGTGTACGGGGTGGGCACTGAAGCTTTCTTT. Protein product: CASTRVYGVGTEAFF.

CDR3 in DNA: TGTGCCAGCAGCAACTTAGACAGGGCGGCTAACTATGGCTACACCTTC. As protein: CASSNLDRAANYGYTF. The V and J genes are TRBV3-1 (or the pseudogene TRBV3-2) and TRBJ1-2; TRBD1 aligns across 7 bases. Germline lookup yields CDR1 LGHDT and CDR2 YNNKEL (reference sequence). V gave up 5 bases and J gave up 0 bases; unmatched junction bases: 9. CDR3 length equals 16 residues.

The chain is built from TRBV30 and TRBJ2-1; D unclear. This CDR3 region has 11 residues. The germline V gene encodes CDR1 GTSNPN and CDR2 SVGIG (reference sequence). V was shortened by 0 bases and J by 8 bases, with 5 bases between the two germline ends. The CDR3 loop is CAWSVLHEQFF. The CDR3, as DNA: TGTGCCTGGAGTGTACTTCATGAGCAGTTCTTC.